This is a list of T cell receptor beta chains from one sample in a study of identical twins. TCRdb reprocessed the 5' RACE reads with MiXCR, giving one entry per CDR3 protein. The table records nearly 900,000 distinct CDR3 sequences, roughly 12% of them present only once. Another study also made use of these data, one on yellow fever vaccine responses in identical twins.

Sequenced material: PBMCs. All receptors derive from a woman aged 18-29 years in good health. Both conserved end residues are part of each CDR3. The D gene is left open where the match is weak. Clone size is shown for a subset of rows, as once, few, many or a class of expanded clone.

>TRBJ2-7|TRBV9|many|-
CASSVGSSSYEQYF
TGTGCCAGCAGCGTCGGTTCCAGCTCCTACGAGCAGTACTTC
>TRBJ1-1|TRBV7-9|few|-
CASSLAGKNTEAFF
TGTGCCAGCAGCTTAGCCGGGAAGAACACTGAAGCTTTCTTT
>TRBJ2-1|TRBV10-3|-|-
CAISWDAHNEQSF
TGTGCCATCAGTTGGGACGCCCACAATGAGCAGTCCTTC
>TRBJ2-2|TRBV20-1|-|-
CSARQGGTGELFF
TGCAGTGCTCGACAGGGAGGGACCGGGGAGCTGTTTTTT
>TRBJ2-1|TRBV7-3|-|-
CASSLTLGAGSYNEQFF
TGTGCCAGCAGCTTAACGCTGGGAGCAGGCTCCTACAATGAGCAGTTCTTC
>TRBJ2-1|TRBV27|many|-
CASSLNRRDEQFF
TGTGCCAGCAGTTTAAACCGTCGAGATGAGCAGTTCTTC
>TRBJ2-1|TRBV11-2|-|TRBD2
CASSSSVAGVNEQFF
TGTGCCAGCAGCTCATCGGTGGCGGGAGTAAACGAGCAGTTCTTC
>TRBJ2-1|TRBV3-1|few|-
CASSQASAQENEQFF
TGTGCCAGCAGCCAAGCATCGGCCCAAGAGAATGAGCAGTTCTTC
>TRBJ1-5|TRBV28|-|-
CASRLHGNQPQHF
TGTGCCAGCAGACTACACGGCAATCAGCCCCAGCATTTT
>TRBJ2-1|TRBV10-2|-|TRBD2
CASTRLAGGIFSEQFF
TGCGCCAGCACCCGACTAGCGGGAGGTATTTTTAGTGAGCAGTTCTTC
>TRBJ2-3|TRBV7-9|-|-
CASSPTGQADTQYF
TGTGCCAGCAGCCCCACCGGGCAGGCAGATACGCAGTATTTT
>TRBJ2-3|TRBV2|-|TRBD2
CASSSNQLAGALNTQYF
TGTGCCAGCAGTTCCAACCAACTAGCGGGGGCGCTCAATACGCAGTATTTT
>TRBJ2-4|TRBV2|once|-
CACSSETLPRLAKNIQYF
TGTGCCTGCAGTTCGGAAACCTTACCTAGATTAGCCAAAAACATTCAGTACTTC
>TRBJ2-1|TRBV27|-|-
CASSLSEDLVSYNEQFF
TGTGCCAGCAGTTTATCGGAGGACCTAGTATCCTACAATGAGCAGTTCTTC
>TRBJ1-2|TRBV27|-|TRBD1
CASSLSYGTGENYGYTF
TGTGCCAGCAGTTTATCGTACGGGACAGGGGAGAACTATGGCTACACCTTC
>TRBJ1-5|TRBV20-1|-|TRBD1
CSASDRTGVGQPQHF
TGCAGTGCTAGCGACCGGACAGGGGTCGGTCAGCCCCAGCATTTT
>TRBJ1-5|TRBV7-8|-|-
CASSRLWPDNQPQHF
TGTGCCAGCAGCCGCCTATGGCCCGACAATCAGCCCCAGCATTTT
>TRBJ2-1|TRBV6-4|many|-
CASSQVENSEQFF
TGTGCCAGCAGTCAGGTAGAAAATAGTGAGCAGTTCTTC
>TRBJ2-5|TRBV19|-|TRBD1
CASSIPGDRSKETQYF
TGTGCCAGTAGTATACCCGGGGACAGATCTAAAGAGACCCAGTACTTC
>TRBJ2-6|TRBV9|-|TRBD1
CASSARTGGRSGANVLTF
TGTGCCAGCAGCGCTCGGACAGGGGGTCGCTCTGGGGCCAACGTCCTGACTTTC
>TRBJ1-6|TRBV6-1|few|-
CASSHSKGPINSPLHF
TGTGCCAGCAGCCATTCCAAGGGACCGATTAATTCACCCCTCCACTTT
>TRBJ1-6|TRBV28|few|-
CASSFWGGNSPLHF
TGTGCCAGCAGTTTCTGGGGGGGGAATTCACCCCTCCACTTT
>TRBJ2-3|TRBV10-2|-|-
CASSESAGRTDTQYF
TGCGCCAGCAGTGAATCGGCAGGACGCACAGATACGCAGTATTTT
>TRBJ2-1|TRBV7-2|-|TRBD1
CASSLGHRGKYGEQFF
TGTGCCAGCAGCTTAGGCCACAGGGGGAAGTATGGAGAGCAGTTCTTC
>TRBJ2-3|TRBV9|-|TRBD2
CASSVRTSGGVTDTQYF
TGTGCCAGCAGCGTACGGACTAGCGGGGGAGTCACAGATACGCAGTATTTT
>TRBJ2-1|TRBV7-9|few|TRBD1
CASSQGQGIRNEQFF
TGTGCCAGCAGCCAGGGACAGGGGATCCGAAATGAGCAGTTCTTC
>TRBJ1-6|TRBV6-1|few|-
CASRADPNSPLHF
TGTGCCAGCAGAGCGGATCCTAATTCACCCCTCCACTTT
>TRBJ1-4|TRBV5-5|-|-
CASSLVFGTNEKLFF
TGTGCCAGCAGCTTGGTCTTCGGCACTAATGAAAAACTGTTTTTT
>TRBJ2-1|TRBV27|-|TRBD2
CASSLFLAGGGNEQFF
TGTGCCAGCAGTTTATTTCTAGCGGGGGGTGGTAATGAGCAGTTCTTC
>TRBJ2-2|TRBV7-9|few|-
CASTPPGTLNTGELFF
TGTGCCAGCACCCCGCCCGGGACCCTGAACACCGGGGAGCTGTTTTTT
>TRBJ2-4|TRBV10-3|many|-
CAISEGRQSMNIQYF
TGTGCCATCAGTGAAGGTCGACAGTCGATGAACATTCAGTACTTC
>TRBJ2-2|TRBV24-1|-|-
CATSDTWDTGELFF
TGTGCCACCAGTGATACATGGGACACCGGGGAGCTGTTTTTT
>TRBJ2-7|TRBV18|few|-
CASSPQTQGTEQYF
TGTGCCAGCTCACCACAAACACAGGGAACCGAGCAGTACTTC
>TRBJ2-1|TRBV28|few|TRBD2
CASTPGGTSGINEQFF
TGTGCCAGCACTCCCGGTGGGACTAGCGGGATTAATGAGCAGTTCTTC
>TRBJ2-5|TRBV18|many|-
CASSPEGNQETQYF
TGCGCCAGCAGCCCAGAGGGGAACCAAGAGACCCAGTACTTC
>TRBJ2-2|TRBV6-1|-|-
CASSEAPIVGELFF
TGTGCCAGCAGTGAAGCCCCAATAGTTGGGGAGCTGTTTTTT
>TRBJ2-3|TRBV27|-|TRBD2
CASSLRPSGRAFTDTQYF
TGTGCCAGCAGTTTACGGCCTAGCGGGAGGGCCTTCACAGATACGCAGTATTTT